This is a list of T cell receptor beta chains from one sample in a study of cytomegalovirus exposure and HLA in healthy donors. TCRdb's copy holds only in-frame clones and misses some; the assay was immunoSEQ multiplex PCR. The data hold 120,000 or so clones, with around 80% observed a single time. Sequenced input: PBMCs. The origin of the receptors is a man in his thirties or forties in good health and CMV-seropositive. Both conserved end residues are part of each CDR3.

v_gene,j_gene,CDR3aa
TRBV5-1,TRBJ2-6,CASSLRTLAGVTGANVLTF
TRBV30,TRBJ2-7,CAWSDGHTGEQYF
TRBV7-2,TRBJ1-5,CASSLAASNQPQHF
TRBV25-1,TRBJ2-2,CASRSGAGELFF
TRBV5-6,TRBJ2-7,CASSFGTGGSYEQYF
TRBV7-9,TRBJ2-3,CASSLPLSSASGTDTQYF
TRBV7-2,TRBJ2-7,CASSLSGTGYEQYF
TRBV27,TRBJ2-5,CASRERPYQETQYF
TRBV13,TRBJ2-5,CASSLGGGETQYF
TRBV18,TRBJ1-5,CASSPPDTHRFNQPQHF
TRBV5-1,TRBJ2-2,CASSPTLTNTGELFF
TRBV5-6,TRBJ2-4,CASSIPTSQNIQYF
TRBV2,TRBJ2-7,CASTSSRGAGNEQYF
TRBV7-9,TRBJ1-2,CASSLGTANYGYTF
TRBV5-1,TRBJ2-5,CASSTDPGTQETQYF
TRBV6-6,TRBJ2-7,CASGGDRGFEQYF
TRBV7-6,TRBJ2-2,CASTRRDTGELFF
TRBV10-3,TRBJ2-5,CATATGLGDETQYF
TRBV6-4,TRBJ2-7,CASSGDRGLIFYDEQYF
TRBV15,TRBJ2-1,CATSRQKWGVGQFF
TRBV30,TRBJ2-5,CAWSVWQKETQYF
TRBV7-9,TRBJ1-2,CASRAGGDGYTF
TRBV5-6,TRBJ2-5,CASSPGLGRSGIETQYF
TRBV6-5,TRBJ1-4,CASRSGQADELFF
TRBV29-1,TRBJ2-1,CSVGRTGFYNEQFF
TRBV27,TRBJ2-3,CASSLWAGGTDTQYF
TRBV7-9,TRBJ2-7,CASSLQVYEQYF
TRBV7-2,TRBJ1-2,CASSPDSPYGYTF
TRBV10-3,TRBJ2-7,CAIRRDRGRYEQYF
TRBV11-3,TRBJ2-1,CASSLGDYSFEQFF
TRBV30,TRBJ2-3,CAWGRQGMGTQYF
TRBV6-1,TRBJ1-3,CASTRLTGPGNTIYF
TRBV5-5,TRBJ2-5,CASSLGQQETQYF
TRBV11-3,TRBJ2-5,CASSLGGGVETQYF
TRBV6-5,TRBJ1-1,CASSYWTDTEAFF
TRBV7-7,TRBJ2-7,CASSLLSGPYEQYF
TRBV27,TRBJ2-5,CASSQPSSGETQYF
TRBV10-3,TRBJ2-1,CAISEGSGSLDEQFF
TRBV6-4,TRBJ2-1,CASSAQGLAESNEQFF
TRBV29-1,TRBJ1-2,CSYRGTHGYTF
TRBV28,TRBJ2-1,CASIDRANSYNEQFF
TRBV11-3,TRBJ2-1,CASSPRGSSYNEQFF
TRBV6-5,TRBJ2-1,CASSKIAGGPSEQFF
TRBV9,TRBJ2-7,CASSVGQGLYEQYF
TRBV27,TRBJ2-5,CASRQGSGTGVETQYF
TRBV7-6,TRBJ2-1,CASSWGGDEQFF
TRBV27,TRBJ2-1,CASSLPPGSLAANNEQFF
TRBV28,TRBJ2-7,CASRRGPGEQYF
TRBV7-2,TRBJ2-7,CASSPLSLPGGYEQYF
TRBV29-1,TRBJ1-5,CSVEEAGSEHF
TRBV5-1,TRBJ1-5,CASSPGYSSNQPQHF